This T cell receptor (beta chain) derives from a study of CD4 and CD8 cells across lung adenocarcinoma regions. Germline lookup yields CDR1 MNHEY and CDR2 SMNVEV (reference sequence). The CDR3 consists of 17 residues. Localized lung adenocarcinoma, a non-small cell lung cancer, affected the donors. TCRdb passed the PCR reads through MiXCR, listing each CDR3 protein once. Found here are more than 9,500 distinct CDR3 sequences, about 50% of them singletons; the top ten hold around 30%. Comments on this clonotype: The junction departs from germline at one end; a sequencing error may be responsible.

The rearrangement uses TRBV27 and TRBJ2-3, with D perhaps matching TRBD2 (8 bases). Sequencing input: CD8+ T cells from the margin of a lung tumor. This receptor was identified in a male donor with lung adenocarcinoma. The CD4 and CD8 labels of this study may be unreliable. The CDR3 protein is CASSSGLGGGGTETQYF. The CDR3 region has the DNA TGTGCCAGCAGTTCGGGACTAGGGGGAGGGGGCACAGAGACGCAGTATTTT.